This T cell receptor beta chain was sequenced during a study of OX40 agonist ivuxolimab in advanced cancers. Study-level points and caveats: Relative to CD4+, CD8+ T cells held more expanded clones on average.

Note on this clone: The antigen is undetermined.

Here immunoSEQ multiplex PCR was the method, and the copy in TCRdb shows in-frame clones only, minus some. The table has some 38,000 clones, about 88% seen once. The germline V gene encodes CDR1 MNHEY and CDR2 SVGAGI. The CDR3 totals 14 residues. V was pared by 1 base and J by 3 bases, with 10 bases between. This clonotype was sampled from an adult with an advanced solid tumor such as melanoma, head and neck, liver or kidney cancer. The chain is built from TRBV6-5 and TRBJ2-7; tentatively, D is TRBD1 (6 bases). The input for sequencing was CD4+ or CD8+ T cells sorted from blood, taken in a trial of the OX40 agonist ivuxolimab. CDR3 loop: CASSYFQGNYEQYF. In nucleotides, the CDR3 is TGTGCCAGCAGTTACTTTCAGGGGAACTACGAGCAGTACTTC.